This T cell receptor (beta chain) was sequenced in a study of blood T cell repertoires in COVID-19. Study-level background: Samples representing acute and convalescent COVID-19 were sourced from the United States, Italy and Spain. T cells, B-cell-depleted T cells, or PBMCs supplied cDNA or gDNA.

There are 12 residues in the CDR3. Per germline, CDR1 MDHEN and CDR2 SYDVKM. Trimming stripped 4 bases from V and 7 bases from J, with 10 bases between. Authors' methods: Quantification of nucleated cells was approximated via reference gene primer amplification. The table came from immunoSEQ multiplex PCR; TCRdb's copy has only in-frame clones and leaves some out. That table furnishes V, J and clone size, whereas the DNA furnished D and trimming. The sample has approximately 260,000 clones; roughly 80% are singletons. Sample: peripheral blood. The receptor comes from a man aged 55 to 70 who had recovered from COVID-19. The chain couples TRBV28 to TRBJ2-5, with TRBD2 as a possible D gene (5 bases). CDR3 sequence (DNA): TGTGCCAGCAGTTCAAGTCGGGGGACCCAGTACTTC. Residues: CASSSSRGTQYF.